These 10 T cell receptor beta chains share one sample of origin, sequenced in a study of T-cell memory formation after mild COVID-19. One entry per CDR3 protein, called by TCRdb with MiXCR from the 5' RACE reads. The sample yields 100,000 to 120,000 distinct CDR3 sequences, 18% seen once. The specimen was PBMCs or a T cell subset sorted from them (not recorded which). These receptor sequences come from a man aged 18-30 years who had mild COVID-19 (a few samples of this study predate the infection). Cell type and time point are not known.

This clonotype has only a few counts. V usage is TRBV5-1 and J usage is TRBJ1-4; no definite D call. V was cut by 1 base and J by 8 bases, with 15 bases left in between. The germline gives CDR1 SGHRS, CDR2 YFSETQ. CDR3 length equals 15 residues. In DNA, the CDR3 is TGCGCCAGCAGCTTGACCCCGGGCACAGTGGAAAAACTGTTTTTT. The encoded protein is CASSLTPGTVEKLFF.

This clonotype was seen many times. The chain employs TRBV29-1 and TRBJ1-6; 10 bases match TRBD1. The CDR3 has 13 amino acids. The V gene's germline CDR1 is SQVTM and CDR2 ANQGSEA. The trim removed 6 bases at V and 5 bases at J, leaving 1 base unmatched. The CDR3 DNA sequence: TGCAGCGTCGGACAGGGGGATAATTCACCCCTCCACTTT. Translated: CSVGQGDNSPLHF.

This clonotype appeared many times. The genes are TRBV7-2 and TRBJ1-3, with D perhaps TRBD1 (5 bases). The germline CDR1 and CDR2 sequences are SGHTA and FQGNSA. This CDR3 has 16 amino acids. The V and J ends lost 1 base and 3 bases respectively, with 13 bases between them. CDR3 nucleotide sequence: TGTGCCAGCAGCTTAGGGGGGGGTGCCCTTGGAAACACCATATATTTT. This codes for CASSLGGGALGNTIYF.

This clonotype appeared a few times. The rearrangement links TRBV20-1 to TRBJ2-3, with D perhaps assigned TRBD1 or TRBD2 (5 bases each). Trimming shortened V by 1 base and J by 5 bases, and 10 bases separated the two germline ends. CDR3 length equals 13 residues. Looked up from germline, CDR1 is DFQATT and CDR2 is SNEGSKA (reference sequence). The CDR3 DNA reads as TGCAGTGCTAGAGTCCCAGGGAGAGATACGCAGTATTTT. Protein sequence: CSARVPGRDTQYF.

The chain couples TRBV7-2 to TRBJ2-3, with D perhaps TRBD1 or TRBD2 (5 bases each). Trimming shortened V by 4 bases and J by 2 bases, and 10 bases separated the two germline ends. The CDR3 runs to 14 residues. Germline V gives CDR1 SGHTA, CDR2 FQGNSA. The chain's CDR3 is CASSSWGFTDTQYF. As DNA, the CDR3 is TGTGCCAGCAGCTCGTGGGGGTTCACAGATACGCAGTATTTT.

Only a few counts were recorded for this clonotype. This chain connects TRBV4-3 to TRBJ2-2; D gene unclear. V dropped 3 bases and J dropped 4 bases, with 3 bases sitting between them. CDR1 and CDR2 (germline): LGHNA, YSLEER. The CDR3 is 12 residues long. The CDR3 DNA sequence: TGCGCCAGCAGCCAGAGCACCGGGGAGCTGTTTTTT. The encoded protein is CASSQSTGELFF.

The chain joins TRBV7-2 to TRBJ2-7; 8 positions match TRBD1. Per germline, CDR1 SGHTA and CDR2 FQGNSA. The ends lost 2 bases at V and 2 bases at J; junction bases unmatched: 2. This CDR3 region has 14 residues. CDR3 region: CASSLLGQAYEQYF. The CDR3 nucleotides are TGTGCCAGCAGCTTACTGGGACAGGCCTACGAGCAGTACTTC. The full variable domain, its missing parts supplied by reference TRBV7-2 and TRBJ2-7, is GAGVSQSPSNKVTEKGKDVELRCDPISGHTALYWYRQSLGQGLEFLIYFQGNSAPDKSGLPSDRFSAERTGGSVSTLTIQRTQQEDSAVYLCASSLLGQAYEQYFGPGTRLTVT.

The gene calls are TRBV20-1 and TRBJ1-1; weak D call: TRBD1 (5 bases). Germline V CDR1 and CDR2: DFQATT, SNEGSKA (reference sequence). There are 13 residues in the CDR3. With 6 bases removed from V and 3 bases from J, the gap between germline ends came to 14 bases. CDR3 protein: CSARTGGDTEAFF. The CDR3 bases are TGCAGTGCGAGGACGGGGGGGGACACTGAAGCTTTCTTT.

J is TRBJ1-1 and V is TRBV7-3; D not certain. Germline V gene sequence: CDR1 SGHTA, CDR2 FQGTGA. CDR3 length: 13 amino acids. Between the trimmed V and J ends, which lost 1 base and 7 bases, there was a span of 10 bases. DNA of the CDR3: TGTGCCAGCAGCTTAATTGTGGGTGGTGAAGCTTTCTTT. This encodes CASSLIVGGEAFF.

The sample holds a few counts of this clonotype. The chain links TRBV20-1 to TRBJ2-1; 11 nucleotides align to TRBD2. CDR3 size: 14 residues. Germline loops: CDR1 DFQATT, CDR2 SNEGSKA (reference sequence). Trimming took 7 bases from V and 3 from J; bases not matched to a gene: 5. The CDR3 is CSDRLAGGYNEQFF. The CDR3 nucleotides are TGCAGTGACCGCCTAGCGGGGGGCTACAATGAGCAGTTCTTC.